The following is a T cell receptor (beta chain) sequence with its context. The data are from a study of blood T cell repertoires in COVID-19. Background on the study: The study drew acute and convalescent COVID-19 samples from the United States, Italy and Spain. PBMCs, B-cell-depleted T cells, or T cells provided the cDNA or gDNA that made up the material.

As originally analysed: Reference gene primer amplification in the assay estimated nucleated cell counts. Repertoires were generated with immunoSEQ multiplex PCR, while TCRdb's copy carries only in-frame clones and drops some. The V and J calls and the clone size are those of that table, but D and trimming were determined from the DNA. This table has some 150,000 clones, around nine tenths appearing once. Germline V lookup: CDR1 SEHNR, CDR2 FQNEAQ (reference sequence). The V gene end was trimmed by 6 bases and the J gene end by 8 bases; junction bases not matched to a gene: 8. CDR3 length equals 14 residues.

The chain has TRBV7-9 and TRBJ1-4; TRBD1 matches at 8 bases. Sequenced input: peripheral blood. The receptor was derived from a woman in her forties or fifties with active or convalescent COVID-19. The CDR3 DNA sequence: TGTGCCAGCAGTTACGACAGGGGTGGGGAAAAACTGTTTTTT. This encodes CASSYDRGGEKLFF.